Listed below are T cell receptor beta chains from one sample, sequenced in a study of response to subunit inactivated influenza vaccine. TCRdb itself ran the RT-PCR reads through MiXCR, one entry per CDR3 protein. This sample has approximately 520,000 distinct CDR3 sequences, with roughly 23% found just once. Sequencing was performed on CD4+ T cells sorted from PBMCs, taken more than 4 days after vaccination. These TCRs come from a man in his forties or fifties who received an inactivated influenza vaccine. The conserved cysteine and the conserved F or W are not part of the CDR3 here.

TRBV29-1	SVVGRGETQY
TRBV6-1	ASSPSPTGRAKNIQY
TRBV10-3	AIRSPGGGNEQF
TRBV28	ASSSSFFGSYNEQF
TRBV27	ASSSDRTPYNEQF
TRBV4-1	ASSSPGTLNTEAF
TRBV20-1	SARDHGGSNQPQH
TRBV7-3	ASSLDLAGVADTQY
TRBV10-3	AINGDRGQETQY
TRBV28	AGGTPLNTDTQY
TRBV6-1	ASSVDPGQGRETQY
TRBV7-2	ASSLDPGVINEQF
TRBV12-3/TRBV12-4	ASSSDRDYQETQY
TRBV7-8	ASSLNLLQNTEAF
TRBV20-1	SANRDRVTNSPLH
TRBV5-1	ASSPVGGIQY
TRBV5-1	ASSLTQANTGELF